The 20 T cell receptor beta chains given below trace back to one sample, sequenced in a study of T cell changes during pregnancy in multiple sclerosis (dated by TCRdb to between 2017 and 2020). Libraries came from the immunoSEQ multiplex PCR assay. As stored in TCRdb, this immuneACCESS dataset retains in-frame rearrangements with V and J assigned. A fraction of the clones does not appear; measured against another copy, unresolved V genes explain less than half of the discrepancy, and the remainder lacks a known reason. Recorded for this sample are around 63,000 clones; 85% to 95% of them occurred a single time. Clones ranked in the top ten supply approximately 3% of the sample. The material sequenced was CD8+ T cells from peripheral blood mononuclear cells, taken in the third trimester of pregnancy. The receptors originated from a female donor in good health, enrolled as a control in a pregnancy study.

The J gene is TRBJ1-2, the V gene TRBV5-6, with 9 bases aligning to TRBD1. Germline V gives CDR1 SGHDT, CDR2 YYEEEE. The CDR3 has 16 residues. V trimming: 3 bases; J trimming: 3 bases; junction bases outside the gene matches: 9. CDR3 in amino acids: CASSWDTGTGYYGYTF. DNA for the CDR3: TGTGCCAGCAGCTGGGACACCGGGACAGGGTACTATGGCTACACCTTC.

This CDR3 reads CASRGQGRSSYEQYF. The CDR3 coding sequence is TGTGCCAGTAGGGGACAGGGCAGGAGCTCCTACGAGCAGTACTTC. The gene calls are TRBV19 and TRBJ2-7, with 9 bases matching TRBD1. The CDR3 sequence is 15 residues long. V lost 6 bases and J lost 0; bases outside the gene matches: 6. Germline V CDR1 and CDR2: LNHDA, SQIVND (reference sequence).

This clone appeared a single time. The chain carries TRBV6-5 and TRBJ1-2, with 7 nucleotides matching TRBD1. V lost 2 bases and J lost 7; bases outside the gene matches: 7. This CDR3 is built from 14 residues. Germline CDR1 and CDR2: MNHEY and SVGAGI. The CDR3 region is CASSYRGLGIGYTF. The CDR3 nucleotides read TGTGCCAGCAGTTACAGGGGGCTTGGTATTGGCTACACCTTC.

The gene calls are TRBV10-3 and TRBJ2-7; 8 bases align to TRBD2. The length of the CDR3 is 16 residues. J gave up 6 bases and V 0 bases, and 10 bases lay outside the gene matches. Germline-derived CDR1 and CDR2 are ENHRY and SYGVKD. In nucleotides, the CDR3 is TGTGCCATCAGTGAGTCGACCTTGCGGGGGGTGGGCGAGCAGTACTTC. Translation: CAISESTLRGVGEQYF.

J is TRBJ1-1 and V is TRBV9; D gene unclear. Germline V gene lookup returns CDR1 SGDLS and CDR2 YYNGEE. V gave up 4 bases and J gave up 8 bases, with 6 bases separating them. There are 10 residues in the CDR3. For the CDR3, the DNA is TGTGCCAGCAGCCCCACAGAAGCTTTCTTT. It codes for CASSPTEAFF.

J is TRBJ2-1 and V is TRBV9, with 7 bases identical to TRBD2. The length of the CDR3 is 15 residues. Trimming at V came to 3 bases and at J to 8 bases, leaving 11 bases not matched to a gene. The germline V gene encodes CDR1 SGDLS and CDR2 YYNGEE. CDR3 nucleotide sequence: TGTGCCAGCAGCGATAGTGGTCGGCGGGAGTATGAGCAGTTCTTC. It is translated as CASSDSGRREYEQFF. Full variable domain (outside the CDR3, taken from reference TRBV9 and TRBJ2-1): DSGVTQTPKHLITATGQRVTLRCSPRSGDLSVYWYQQSLDQGLQFLIQYYNGEERAKGNILERFSAQQFPDLHSELNLSSLELGDSALYFCASSDSGRREYEQFFGPGTRLTVL.

The chain has TRBV29-1 and TRBJ1-2, with 7 bases fitting TRBD1. Germline CDR1 SQVTM, CDR2 ANQGSEA. The trim removed 6 bases at V and 1 base at J, leaving 14 bases unmatched. The CDR3 has 16 residues. The CDR3 protein is CSVMTLGQTVNYGYTF. The CDR3 nucleotides are TGCAGCGTGATGACCTTGGGACAGACTGTTAACTATGGCTACACCTTC.

The chain is built from TRBV4-2 and TRBJ1-2, with 7 bases identical to TRBD1. The CDR3 covers 15 residues. J was trimmed by 3 bases and V by 0 bases; bases with no gene match: 4. Germline assignment: CDR1 LGHNA and CDR2 YNFKEQ. The CDR3 DNA is TGTGCCAGCAGCCAAGATTTTACAGGGGACTATGGCTACACCTTC. Its translation is CASSQDFTGDYGYTF.

This sequence joins TRBV11-2 and TRBJ1-2, with D tentatively TRBD1 (5 bases). This CDR3 contains 13 residues. Germline CDR1 and CDR2: SGHAT and FQNNGV. V was cut by 3 bases and J by 1 base, with 6 bases left in between. CDR3 amino acids: CASSLDINYGYTF. The CDR3 DNA reads as TGTGCCAGCAGCTTGGACATTAACTATGGCTACACCTTC.

This clone was picked up one time. The V gene is TRBV10-3, the J gene TRBJ2-7, with unresolved D. Trimming shortened V by 0 bases and J by 6 bases, and 3 bases separated the two germline ends. There are 11 residues in the CDR3. Looked up from germline, CDR1 is ENHRY and CDR2 is SYGVKD. DNA of the CDR3: TGTGCCATCAGTGAGTCCGGCGAGCAGTACTTC. It translates to CAISESGEQYF.

This clone has just a few counts. V usage is TRBV27 and J usage is TRBJ1-1; D remains unclear. This CDR3 comprises 13 residues. Germline CDR1 reads MNHEY; CDR2 reads SMNVEV (reference sequence). V lost 6 bases and J 2 bases, leaving 10 bases between the germline ends. The DNA for the CDR3 is TGTGCCAGCAGGGAACACAGAAACACTGAAGCTTTCTTT. It codes for CASREHRNTEAFF.

V is TRBV5-4 and J is TRBJ1-1; the match to TRBD1 covers 7 bases. The CDR3 has 13 residues. The germline V gene encodes CDR1 SGHNT and CDR2 YYREEE (reference sequence). V dropped 3 bases and J dropped 7; count of bases not matched to a gene: 6. CDR3: CASSSGQEFEAFF. The CDR3 DNA sequence: TGTGCCAGCAGCTCTGGACAGGAGTTTGAAGCTTTCTTT.

The genes are TRBV7-9 and TRBJ2-7; maybe TRBD2 (7 bases). The germline gives CDR1 SEHNR, CDR2 FQNEAQ (reference sequence). The CDR3 totals 15 residues. V was trimmed by 1 base and J by 2 bases, leaving 12 bases between them. In DNA form, the CDR3 reads TGTGCCAGCAGCTTAGACGGGGGGCCCACCTACGAGCAGTACTTC. Protein sequence: CASSLDGGPTYEQYF.

This clone was found once. The rearrangement links TRBV14 to TRBJ2-3, with 10 bases aligning to TRBD1. The germline V gene has CDR1 SGHDN and CDR2 FVKESK. J lost 3 bases, V lost 1 base, and 4 bases had no gene match. The CDR3 contains 16 residues. CDR3 sequence (DNA): TGTGCCAGCAGCCAAGCCGACAGGGGGCTGACAGATACGCAGTATTTT. Residues: CASSQADRGLTDTQYF.

V is TRBV5-6 and J is TRBJ1-1; D gene uncertain. The CDR3 covers 12 residues. V lost 4 bases and J lost 1, with 5 bases in between. Per germline, CDR1 SGHDT and CDR2 YYEEEE. CDR3 sequence (DNA): TGTGCCAGCAGCCCGAGGAACACTGAAGCTTTCTTT. It translates to CASSPRNTEAFF.

The chain recombines TRBV2 with TRBJ2-3; unclear D gene. Germline-derived CDR1 and CDR2 are SNHLY and FYNNEI. Trimming shortened V by 4 bases and J by 5 bases, and 13 bases separated the two germline ends. This CDR3 has 14 amino acids. CDR3 residues: CASSVPLGEDTQYF. Here the CDR3 DNA reads TGTGCCAGCAGTGTACCATTAGGAGAAGATACGCAGTATTTT.

This clone has a single count. This chain uses TRBV7-9 with TRBJ2-7; TRBD1 matches at 10 bases. The CDR3 has 14 residues. The V segment lost 5 bases and the J segment 2 bases; nucleotides outside the gene matches: 3. Germline V gene lookup returns CDR1 SEHNR and CDR2 FQNEAQ (reference sequence). The CDR3 DNA reads as TGTGCCAGCAGCCCCGGGACAGGGGCCTACGAGCAGTACTTC. Protein sequence: CASSPGTGAYEQYF. Using reference TRBV7-9 and TRBJ2-7 for the parts outside the CDR3, the full variable domain is DTGVSQNPRHKITKRGQNVTFRCDPISEHNRLYWYRQTLGQGPEFLTYFQNEAQLEKSRLLSDRFSAERPKGSFSTLEIQRTEQGDSAMYLCASSPGTGAYEQYFGPGTRLTVT.

This clone has a single count. Other DNA variants within this sample encode the same CDR3. V usage is TRBV9 and J usage is TRBJ2-7, with TRBD2 matching 8 bases. The CDR3 covers 15 residues. Germline-derived CDR1 and CDR2 are SGDLS and YYNGEE. V trimming: 0 bases; J trimming: 2 bases; junction bases outside the gene matches: 4. The CDR3 DNA is TGTGCCAGCAGCGTAGACGGGGGGGGTACCTACGAGCAGTACTTC. Its protein product is CASSVDGGGTYEQYF.

This chain links TRBV9 with TRBJ2-2, with a tentative D call TRBD2 (5 bases). The CDR3 spans 16 residues. Germline V gene lookup returns CDR1 SGDLS and CDR2 YYNGEE. Trimming cost V 0 bases and J 0 bases, with 9 bases left between them. This chain's CDR3 is CASSVEGATNTGELFF. For the CDR3, the DNA is TGTGCCAGCAGCGTAGAGGGAGCGACGAACACCGGGGAGCTGTTTTTT.

This clone occurred once. The V call is TRBV5-1, the J call TRBJ2-5; tentatively, D is TRBD2 (5 bases). V lost 3 bases and J 9 bases, leaving 9 bases between the germline ends. The germline gives CDR1 SGHRS, CDR2 YFSETQ. The CDR3 covers 11 residues. The CDR3, as DNA: TGCGCCAGCAGCTCGACGGAGGCCCAGTACTTC. Its protein product is CASSSTEAQYF.